This entry describes one TCR beta chain. One end of the junction does not line up with germline, which may come from a read error. Unsorted bulk tissue (roughly 19-31 mg) underwent RNA and DNA co-extraction. There were only treatment-naive patients, all with chronic HBV infection. Synthesis of TCR beta cDNA was carried out from about 500 ng total RNA with a constant-region primer. The TCR beta library was amplified through three nested multiplex PCR rounds in a modified ARM-PCR procedure. Researchers ran the first two PCR rounds for roughly 10 cycles each with TRBV1-TRBV30 forward primers and a C-beta reverse primer. Using its own MiXCR run on the multiplex PCR reads, TCRdb lists one record per CDR3 protein. The sample lists around 99,000 distinct CDR3 sequences; just under 70% were seen once. The sample originates from a study of tumor-infiltrating lymphocytes in primary liver carcinoma. CDR3 length: 14 residues. CDR1 is SGHAT, CDR2 FQDESV, per germline (reference sequence).

The clonotype originates from a man aged 40-49 years with primary liver carcinoma and hepatitis B virus infection. This rearrangement joins TRBV11-1 to TRBJ2-1, with 9 bases aligning to TRBD2. Input material: tumor-adjacent normal liver tissue. The CDR3 region is CVSSSSGNVRGQFF. CDR3 DNA sequence: TGTGTCAGCAGCTCTAGCGGGAACGTAAGGGGGCAGTTCTTC.